This T cell receptor (beta chain) was recorded in a study of CD8+CD57+ T cells in acquired aplastic anemia. Study details: Across the sorted CD4+ and CD8+ cells, DNA amounts averaged about 3.1 ug.

Genomic DNA constituted the template upon which TCR beta VDJ and CDR3 profiling was performed. MiXCR, run by TCRdb on the reads, gives a single entry per CDR3 protein. The sample shows around 250,000 distinct CDR3 sequences, about 80% of them seen only once. An expansion of CD8+CD57+ cells by flow cytometry had been shown in patients chosen for sequencing. The germline V gene encodes CDR1 SNHLY and CDR2 FYNNEI. The CDR3 is 14 amino acids. A note on this clonotype: One junction end disagrees with the germline gene, perhaps due to a read error.

This TCR was recovered from a human donor with aplastic anemia. The material sequenced was sorted CD4+, CD8+, or CD8+CD57+ T cells (not recorded which) from PBMCs. The rearrangement uses TRBV2 and TRBJ2-7, with D possibly being TRBD2 (6 bases). CDR3 protein: CASSEYVLGSGHTF. In nucleotides, the CDR3 is TGTGCCAGCAGTGAATACGTCCTAGGTAGCGGCCACACCTTC.